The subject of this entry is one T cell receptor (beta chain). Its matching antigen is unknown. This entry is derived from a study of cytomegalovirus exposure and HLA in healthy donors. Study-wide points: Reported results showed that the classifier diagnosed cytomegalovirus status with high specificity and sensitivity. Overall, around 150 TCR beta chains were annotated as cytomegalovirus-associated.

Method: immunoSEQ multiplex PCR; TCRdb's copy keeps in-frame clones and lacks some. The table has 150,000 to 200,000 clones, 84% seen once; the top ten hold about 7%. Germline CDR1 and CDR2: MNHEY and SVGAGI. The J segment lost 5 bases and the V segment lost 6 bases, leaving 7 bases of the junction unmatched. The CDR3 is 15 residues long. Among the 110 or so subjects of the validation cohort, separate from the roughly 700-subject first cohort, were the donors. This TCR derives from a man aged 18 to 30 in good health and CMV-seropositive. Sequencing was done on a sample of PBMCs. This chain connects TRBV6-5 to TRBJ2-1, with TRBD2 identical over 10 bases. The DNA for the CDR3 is TGTGCCAGCAGGGGAACTAGCGGGATGGACAATGAGCAGTTCTTC. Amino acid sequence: CASRGTSGMDNEQFF.